The 2 T cell receptor beta chains reported below all come from one sample, sequenced in a study of T cells in Graves' hyperthyroidism and ophthalmopathy. Researchers amplified the TCR beta CDR3 regions from RNA transcripts. First-round RT-PCR with HTBI primers amplified the TCR CDR3 region. In TCRdb, the multiplex PCR reads were re-called with MiXCR into one record per CDR3 protein. The sample carries under 650,000 distinct CDR3 sequences, under 20% recorded once. The sequenced sample consisted of blood. Source of these receptors: a woman in her twenties or thirties with Graves' hyperthyroidism.

This sequence joins TRBV11-1 and TRBJ2-2; 8 bases match TRBD2. The CDR3 has 15 amino acids. Germline V CDR1 and CDR2: SGHAT, FQDESV (reference sequence). V shed 5 bases and J 5 bases; nucleotides not matched to a gene: 7. CDR3 region: CASSGYRGGTGELFF. The CDR3 DNA follows: TGTGCCAGCAGCGGCTATCGGGGGGGTACCGGGGAGCTGTTTTTT. Drawing the rest from reference TRBV11-1 and TRBJ2-2, the complete variable domain is EAEVAQSPRYKITEKSQAVAFWCDPISGHATLYWYRQILGQGPELLVQFQDESVVDDSQLPKDRFSAERLKGVDSTLKIQPAELGDSAMYLCASSGYRGGTGELFFGEGSRLTVL.

This chain connects TRBV5-5 to TRBJ2-1; D gene uncertain. The germline CDR1 and CDR2 sequences are SGHKS and YYEKEE (reference sequence). This CDR3 spans 12 amino acids. Trimming stripped 5 bases from V and 5 bases from J, with 8 bases between. CDR3 sequence reads: CASSNRDNEQFF. The CDR3 DNA reads as TGTGCCAGCAGTAACCGGGACAATGAGCAGTTCTTC. The full variable domain, in which reference TRBV5-5 and TRBJ2-1 provide the parts outside the CDR3, is DAGVTQSPTHLIKTRGQQVTLRCSPISGHKSVSWYQQVLGQGPQFIFQYYEKEERGRGNFPDRFSARQFPNYSSELNVNALLLGDSALYLCASSNRDNEQFFGPGTRLTVL.